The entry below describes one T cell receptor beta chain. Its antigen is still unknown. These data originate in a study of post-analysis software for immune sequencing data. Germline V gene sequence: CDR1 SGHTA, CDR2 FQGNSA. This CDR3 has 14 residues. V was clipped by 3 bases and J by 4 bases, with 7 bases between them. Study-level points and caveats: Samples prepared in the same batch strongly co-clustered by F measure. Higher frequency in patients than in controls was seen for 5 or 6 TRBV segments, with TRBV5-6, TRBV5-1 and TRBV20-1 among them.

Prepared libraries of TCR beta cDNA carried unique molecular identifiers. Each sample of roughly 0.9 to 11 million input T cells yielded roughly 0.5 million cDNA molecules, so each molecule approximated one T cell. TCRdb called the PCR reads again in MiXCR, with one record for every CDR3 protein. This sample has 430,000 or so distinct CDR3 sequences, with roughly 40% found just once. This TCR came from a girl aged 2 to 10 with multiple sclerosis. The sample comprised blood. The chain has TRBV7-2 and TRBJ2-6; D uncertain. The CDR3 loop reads CASSFSEGANVLTF. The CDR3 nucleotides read TGTGCCAGCAGCTTCTCGGAGGGGGCCAACGTCCTGACTTTC. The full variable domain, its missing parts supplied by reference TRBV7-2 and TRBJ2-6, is GAGVSQSPSNKVTEKGKDVELRCDPISGHTALYWYRQSLGQGLEFLIYFQGNSAPDKSGLPSDRFSAERTGGSVSTLTIQRTQQEDSAVYLCASSFSEGANVLTFGAGSRLTVL.